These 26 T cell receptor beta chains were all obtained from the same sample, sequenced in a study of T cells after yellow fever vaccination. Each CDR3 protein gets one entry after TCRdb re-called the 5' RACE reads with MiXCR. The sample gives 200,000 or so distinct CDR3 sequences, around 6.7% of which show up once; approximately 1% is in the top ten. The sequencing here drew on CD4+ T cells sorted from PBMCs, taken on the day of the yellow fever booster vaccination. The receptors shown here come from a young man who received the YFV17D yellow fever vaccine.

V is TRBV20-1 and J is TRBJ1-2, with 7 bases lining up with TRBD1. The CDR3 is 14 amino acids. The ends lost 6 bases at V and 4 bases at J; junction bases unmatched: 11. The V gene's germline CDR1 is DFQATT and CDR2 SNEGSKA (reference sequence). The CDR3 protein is CSARPSTGSYGYTF. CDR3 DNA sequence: TGCAGTGCCCGACCATCGACAGGGAGCTATGGCTACACCTTC.

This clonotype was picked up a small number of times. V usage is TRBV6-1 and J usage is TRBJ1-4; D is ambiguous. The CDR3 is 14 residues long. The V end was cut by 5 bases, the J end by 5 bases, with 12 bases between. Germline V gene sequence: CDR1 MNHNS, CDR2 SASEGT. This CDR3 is CASSPGRMNEKLFF. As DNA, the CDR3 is TGTGCCAGCAGTCCAGGACGGATGAATGAAAAACTGTTTTTT.

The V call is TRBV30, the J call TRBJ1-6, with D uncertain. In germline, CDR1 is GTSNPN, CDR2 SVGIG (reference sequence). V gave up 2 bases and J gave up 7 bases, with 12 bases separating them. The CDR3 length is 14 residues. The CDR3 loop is CAWSTIYGNSPLHF. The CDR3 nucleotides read TGTGCCTGGAGTACTATTTACGGAAATTCACCCCTCCACTTT. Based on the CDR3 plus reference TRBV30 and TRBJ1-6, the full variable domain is SQTIHQWPATLVQPVGSPLSLECTVEGTSNPNLYWYRQAAGRGLQLLFYSVGIGQISSEVPQNLSASRPQDRQFILSSKKLLLSDSGFYLCAWSTIYGNSPLHFGNGTRLTVT.

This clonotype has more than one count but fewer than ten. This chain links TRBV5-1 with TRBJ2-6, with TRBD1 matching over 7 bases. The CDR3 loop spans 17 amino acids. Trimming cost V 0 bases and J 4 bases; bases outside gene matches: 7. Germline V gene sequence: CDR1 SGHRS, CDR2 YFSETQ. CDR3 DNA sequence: TGCGCCAGCAGCTTGGCCGACAGGGCTTCGGGGGCCAACGTCCTGACTTTC. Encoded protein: CASSLADRASGANVLTF.

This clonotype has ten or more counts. CDR3 coding DNA: TGCAGCGCACTAGCGGGAGGAAACAATGAGCAGTTCTTC. Protein product: CSALAGGNNEQFF. This chain joins TRBV29-1 and TRBJ2-1, with 12 nucleotides matching TRBD2. The junction had 3 bases not matched to a gene; V was cut back by 7 bases and J by 5 bases. There are 13 residues in the CDR3. Germline values: CDR1 SQVTM, CDR2 ANQGSEA.

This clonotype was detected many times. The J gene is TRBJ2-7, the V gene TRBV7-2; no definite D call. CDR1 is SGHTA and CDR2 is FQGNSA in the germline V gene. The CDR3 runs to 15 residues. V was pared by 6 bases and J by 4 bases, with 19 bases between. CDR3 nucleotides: TGTGCCAGCAGAGGCGGTTCTCTACGAGCTTACGAGCAGTACTTC. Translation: CASRGGSLRAYEQYF.

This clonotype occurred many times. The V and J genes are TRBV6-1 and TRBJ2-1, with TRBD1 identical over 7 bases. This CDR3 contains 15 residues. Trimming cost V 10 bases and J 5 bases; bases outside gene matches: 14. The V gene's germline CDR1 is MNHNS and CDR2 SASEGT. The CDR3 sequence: CATKPQDRANNEQFF. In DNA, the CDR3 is TGTGCCACCAAACCACAAGACAGGGCTAACAATGAGCAGTTCTTC.

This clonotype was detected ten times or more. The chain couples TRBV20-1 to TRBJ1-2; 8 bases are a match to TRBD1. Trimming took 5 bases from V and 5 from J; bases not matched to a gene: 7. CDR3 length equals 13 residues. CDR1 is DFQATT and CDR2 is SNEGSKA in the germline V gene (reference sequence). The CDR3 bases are TGCAGTGCTGGGGTCCGACAGGGGTATGGCTACACCTTC. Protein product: CSAGVRQGYGYTF.

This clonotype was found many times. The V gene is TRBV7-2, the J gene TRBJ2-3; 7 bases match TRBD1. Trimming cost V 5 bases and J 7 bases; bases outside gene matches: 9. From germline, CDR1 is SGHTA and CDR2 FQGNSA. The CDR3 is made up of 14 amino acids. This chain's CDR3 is CASSPVGTDNTQYF. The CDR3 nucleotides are TGTGCCAGCAGCCCCGTTGGGACAGACAATACGCAGTATTTT.

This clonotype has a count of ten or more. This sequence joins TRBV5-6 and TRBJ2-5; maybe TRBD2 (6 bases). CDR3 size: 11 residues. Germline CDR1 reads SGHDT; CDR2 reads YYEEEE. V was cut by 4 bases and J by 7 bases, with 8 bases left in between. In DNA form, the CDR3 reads TGTGCCAGCAGCACCGGGGGGACCCAGTACTTC. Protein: CASSTGGTQYF.

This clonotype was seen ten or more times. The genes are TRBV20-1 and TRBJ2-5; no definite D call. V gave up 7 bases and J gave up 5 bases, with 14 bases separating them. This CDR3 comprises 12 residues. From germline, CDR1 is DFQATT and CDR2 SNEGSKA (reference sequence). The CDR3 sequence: CSVLGFRETQYF. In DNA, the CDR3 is TGCAGTGTTCTGGGTTTCAGGGAGACCCAGTACTTC.

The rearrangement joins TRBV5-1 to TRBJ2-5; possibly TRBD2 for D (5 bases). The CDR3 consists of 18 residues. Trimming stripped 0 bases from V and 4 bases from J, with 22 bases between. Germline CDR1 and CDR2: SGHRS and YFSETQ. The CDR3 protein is CASSLDWTGRVPGETQYF. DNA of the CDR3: TGCGCCAGCAGCTTGGATTGGACGGGAAGGGTTCCGGGAGAGACCCAGTACTTC.

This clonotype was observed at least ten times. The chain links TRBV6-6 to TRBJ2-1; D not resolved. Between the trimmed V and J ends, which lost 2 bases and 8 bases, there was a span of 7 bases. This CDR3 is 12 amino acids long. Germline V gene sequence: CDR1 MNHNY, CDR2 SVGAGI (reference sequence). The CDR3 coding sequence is TGTGCCAGCAGTTACGAGTCGTATGAGCAGTTCTTC. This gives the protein CASSYESYEQFF.

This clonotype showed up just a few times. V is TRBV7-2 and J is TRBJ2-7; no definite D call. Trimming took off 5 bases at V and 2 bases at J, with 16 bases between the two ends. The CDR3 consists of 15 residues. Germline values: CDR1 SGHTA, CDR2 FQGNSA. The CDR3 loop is CASSTRTGTTYEQYF. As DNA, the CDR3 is TGTGCCAGCAGCACCCGGACCGGAACGACCTACGAGCAGTACTTC.

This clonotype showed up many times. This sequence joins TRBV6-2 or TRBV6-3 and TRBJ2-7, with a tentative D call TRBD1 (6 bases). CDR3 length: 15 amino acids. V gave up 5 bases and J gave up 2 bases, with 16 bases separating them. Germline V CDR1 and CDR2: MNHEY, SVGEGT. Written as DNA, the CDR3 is TGTGCCAGCAGTAGCCCGGGACACATGGCCTACGAGCAGTACTTC. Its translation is CASSSPGHMAYEQYF.

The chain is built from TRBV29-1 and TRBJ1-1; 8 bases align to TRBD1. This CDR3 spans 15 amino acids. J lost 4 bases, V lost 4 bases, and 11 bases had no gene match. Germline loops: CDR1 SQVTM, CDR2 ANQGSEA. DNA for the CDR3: TGCAGCGTTGGGACTCCAGGGGGCTCGTTCACTGAAGCTTTCTTT. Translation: CSVGTPGGSFTEAFF.

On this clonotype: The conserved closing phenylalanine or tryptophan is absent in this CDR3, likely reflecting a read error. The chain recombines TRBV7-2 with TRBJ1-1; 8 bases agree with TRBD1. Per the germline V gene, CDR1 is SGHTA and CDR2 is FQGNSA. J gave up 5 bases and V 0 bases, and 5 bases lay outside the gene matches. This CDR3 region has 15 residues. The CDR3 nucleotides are TGTGCCAGCAGCTTAGCTACAGGGGGTCGGACTGAAGCTTTCCTT. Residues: CASSLATGGRTEAFL.

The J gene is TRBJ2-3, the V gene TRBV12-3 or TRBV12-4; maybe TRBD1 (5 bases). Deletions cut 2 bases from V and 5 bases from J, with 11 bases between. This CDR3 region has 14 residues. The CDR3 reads CASSLRWQGDTQYF. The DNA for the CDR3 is TGTGCCAGCAGTTTAAGATGGCAGGGAGATACGCAGTATTTT.

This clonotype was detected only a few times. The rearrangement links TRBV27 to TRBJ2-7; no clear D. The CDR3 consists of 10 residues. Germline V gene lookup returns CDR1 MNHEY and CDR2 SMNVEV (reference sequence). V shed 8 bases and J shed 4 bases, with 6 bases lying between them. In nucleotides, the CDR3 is TGTGCCAGCGGGCATTACGAGCAGTACTTC. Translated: CASGHYEQYF.

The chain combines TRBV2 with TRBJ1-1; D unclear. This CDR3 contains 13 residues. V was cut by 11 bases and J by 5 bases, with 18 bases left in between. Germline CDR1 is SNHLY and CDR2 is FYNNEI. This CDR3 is CARGSQSGTEAFF. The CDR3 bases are TGTGCCCGCGGGAGTCAATCGGGTACTGAAGCTTTCTTT.

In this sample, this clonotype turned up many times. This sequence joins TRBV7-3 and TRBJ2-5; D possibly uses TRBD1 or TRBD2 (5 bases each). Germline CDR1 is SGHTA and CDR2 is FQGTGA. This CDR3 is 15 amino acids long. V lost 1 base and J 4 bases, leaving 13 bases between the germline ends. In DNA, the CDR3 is TGTGCCAGCAGCTTAAGTGGGACCTCGGGAGAGACCCAGTACTTC. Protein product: CASSLSGTSGETQYF.

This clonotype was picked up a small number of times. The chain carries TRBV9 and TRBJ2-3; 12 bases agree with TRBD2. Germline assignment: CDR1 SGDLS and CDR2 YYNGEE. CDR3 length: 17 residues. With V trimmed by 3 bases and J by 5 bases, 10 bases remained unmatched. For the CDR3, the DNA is TGTGCCAGCAGCGAGGGGCTAGCGGGAGGGCCAAGAGATACGCAGTATTTT. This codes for CASSEGLAGGPRDTQYF.

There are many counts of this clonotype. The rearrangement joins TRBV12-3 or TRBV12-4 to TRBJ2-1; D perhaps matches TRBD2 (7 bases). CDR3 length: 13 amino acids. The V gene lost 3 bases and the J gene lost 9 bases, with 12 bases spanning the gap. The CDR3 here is CASSFRGAGEQFF. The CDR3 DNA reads TGTGCCAGCAGTTTTCGGGGGGCAGGTGAGCAGTTCTTC.

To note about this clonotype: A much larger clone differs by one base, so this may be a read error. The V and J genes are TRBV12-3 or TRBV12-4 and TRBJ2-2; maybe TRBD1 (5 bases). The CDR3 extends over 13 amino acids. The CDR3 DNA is TGTGCCAGCAGCCGACGACAGACCGTGGAGCTGTTTTTT. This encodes CASSRRQTVELFF.

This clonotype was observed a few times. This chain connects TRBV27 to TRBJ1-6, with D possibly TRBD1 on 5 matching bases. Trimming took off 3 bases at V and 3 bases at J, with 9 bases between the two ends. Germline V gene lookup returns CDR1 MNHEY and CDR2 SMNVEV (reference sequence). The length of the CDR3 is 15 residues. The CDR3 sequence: CASSFQGRYNSPLHF. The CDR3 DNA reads TGTGCCAGCAGTTTCCAGGGCCGCTATAATTCACCCCTCCACTTT.

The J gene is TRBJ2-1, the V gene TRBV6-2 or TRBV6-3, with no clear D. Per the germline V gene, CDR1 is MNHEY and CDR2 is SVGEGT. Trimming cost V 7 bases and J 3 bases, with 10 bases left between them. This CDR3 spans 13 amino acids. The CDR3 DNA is TGTGCCAGCAAGGTAGGGAACTACAATGAGCAGTTCTTC. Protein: CASKVGNYNEQFF.